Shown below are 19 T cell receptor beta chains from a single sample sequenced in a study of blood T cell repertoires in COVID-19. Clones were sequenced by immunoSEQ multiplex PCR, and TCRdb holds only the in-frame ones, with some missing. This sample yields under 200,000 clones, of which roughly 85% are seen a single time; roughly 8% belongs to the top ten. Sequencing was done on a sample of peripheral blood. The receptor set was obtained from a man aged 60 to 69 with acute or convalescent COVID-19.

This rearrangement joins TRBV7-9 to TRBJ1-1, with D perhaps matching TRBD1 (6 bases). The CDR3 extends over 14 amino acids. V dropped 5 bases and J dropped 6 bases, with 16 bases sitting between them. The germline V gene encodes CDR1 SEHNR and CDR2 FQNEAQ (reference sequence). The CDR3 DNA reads TGTGCCAGCAGCCCAACTCAGGGGAGCGCTGAAGCTTTCTTT. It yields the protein CASSPTQGSAEAFF.

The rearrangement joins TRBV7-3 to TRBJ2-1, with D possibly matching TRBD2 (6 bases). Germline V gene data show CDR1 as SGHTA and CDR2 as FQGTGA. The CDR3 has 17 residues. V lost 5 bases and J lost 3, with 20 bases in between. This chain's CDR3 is CASSLRAASAIYNEQFF. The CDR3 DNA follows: TGTGCCAGCAGCCTACGGGCGGCTAGCGCTATCTACAATGAGCAGTTCTTC.

CDR3 sequence (DNA): TGTGCCAGTACTACCAACAGGGGCGGGTCCTATGGCTACACCTTC. It yields the protein CASTTNRGGSYGYTF. This chain uses TRBV19 with TRBJ1-2; 7 bases line up with TRBD1. CDR3 length equals 15 residues. With V trimmed by 7 bases and J by 4 bases, 12 bases remained unmatched. Per germline, CDR1 LNHDA and CDR2 SQIVND (reference sequence).

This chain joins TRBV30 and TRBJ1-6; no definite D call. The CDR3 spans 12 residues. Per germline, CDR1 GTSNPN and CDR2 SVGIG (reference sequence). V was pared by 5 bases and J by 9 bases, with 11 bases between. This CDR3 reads CAWETPGSPLHF. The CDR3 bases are TGTGCCTGGGAGACTCCTGGTTCACCCCTCCACTTT.

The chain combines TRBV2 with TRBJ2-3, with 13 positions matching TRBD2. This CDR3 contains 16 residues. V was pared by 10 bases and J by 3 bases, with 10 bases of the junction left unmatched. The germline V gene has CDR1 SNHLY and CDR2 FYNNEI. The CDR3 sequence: CATKTSGRALTDTQYF. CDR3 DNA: TGTGCCACCAAAACTAGCGGGAGGGCCTTGACAGATACGCAGTATTTT.

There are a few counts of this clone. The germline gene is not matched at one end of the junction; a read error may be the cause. CDR3 nucleotide sequence: TGTGCCAGCAGCTCGGGGACAGAGCCCCGGAACTTC. This sequence encodes CASSSGTEPRNF. The chain recombines TRBV7-8 with TRBJ2-7, with 7 bases lining up with TRBD1. The germline CDR1 and CDR2 sequences are SGHVS and FQNEAQ. This CDR3 is built from 12 residues. Full variable domain (missing parts from reference TRBV7-8 and TRBJ2-7): GAGVSQSPRYKVAKRGQDVALRCDPISGHVSLFWYQQALGQGPEFLTYFQNEAQLDKSGLPSDRFFAERPEGSVSTLKIQRTQQEDSAVYLCASSSGTEPRNFGPGTRLTVT.

The CDR3 nucleotides are TGCAGTGCTCAGATAGATACGCAGTATTTT. Translation gives CSAQIDTQYF. This sequence joins TRBV20-1 and TRBJ2-3; no clear D gene. V lost 5 bases, J lost 5 bases, and 5 bases lay in between. The CDR3 runs to 10 residues. Germline V gene lookup returns CDR1 DFQATT and CDR2 SNEGSKA (reference sequence).

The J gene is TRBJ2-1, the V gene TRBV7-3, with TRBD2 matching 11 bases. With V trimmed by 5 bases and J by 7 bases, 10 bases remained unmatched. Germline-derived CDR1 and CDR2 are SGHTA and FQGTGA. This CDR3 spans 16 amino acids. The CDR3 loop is CASSPGVAGGQNEQFF. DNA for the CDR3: TGTGCCAGCAGCCCAGGGGTAGCGGGAGGGCAAAATGAGCAGTTCTTC.

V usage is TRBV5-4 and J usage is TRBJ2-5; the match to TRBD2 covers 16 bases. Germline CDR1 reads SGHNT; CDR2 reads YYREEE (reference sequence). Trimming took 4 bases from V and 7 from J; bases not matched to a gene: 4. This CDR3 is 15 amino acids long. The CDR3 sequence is CASSPGLAGGWTQYF. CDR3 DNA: TGTGCCAGCAGCCCGGGACTAGCGGGAGGGTGGACCCAGTACTTC.

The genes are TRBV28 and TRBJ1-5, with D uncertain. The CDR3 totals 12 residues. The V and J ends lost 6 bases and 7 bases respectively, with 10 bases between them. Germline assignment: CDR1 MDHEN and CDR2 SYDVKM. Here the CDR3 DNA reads TGTGCCAGCAGCACTGGGCCCCAGCCCCAGCATTTT. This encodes CASSTGPQPQHF.

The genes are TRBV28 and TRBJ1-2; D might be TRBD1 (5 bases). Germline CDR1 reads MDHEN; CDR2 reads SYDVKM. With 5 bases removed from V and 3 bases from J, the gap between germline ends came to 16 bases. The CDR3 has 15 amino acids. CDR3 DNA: TGTGCCAGCAGTCTCCCAGGGCCCCGGGACTATGGCTACACCTTC. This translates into CASSLPGPRDYGYTF.

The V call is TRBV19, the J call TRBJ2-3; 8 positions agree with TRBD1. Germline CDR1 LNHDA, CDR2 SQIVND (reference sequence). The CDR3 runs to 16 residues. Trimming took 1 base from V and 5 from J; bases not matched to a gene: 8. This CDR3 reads CASSIGGRGPIDTQYF. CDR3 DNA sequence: TGTGCCAGTAGTATAGGAGGCAGGGGGCCGATAGATACGCAGTATTTT.

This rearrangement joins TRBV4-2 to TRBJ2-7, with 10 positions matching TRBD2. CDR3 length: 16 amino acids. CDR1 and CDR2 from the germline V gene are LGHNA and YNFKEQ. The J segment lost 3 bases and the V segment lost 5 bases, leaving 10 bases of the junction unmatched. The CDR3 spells CASSSALLAGSYEQYF. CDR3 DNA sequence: TGTGCCAGCAGCTCTGCCCTACTAGCGGGGAGCTACGAGCAGTACTTC.

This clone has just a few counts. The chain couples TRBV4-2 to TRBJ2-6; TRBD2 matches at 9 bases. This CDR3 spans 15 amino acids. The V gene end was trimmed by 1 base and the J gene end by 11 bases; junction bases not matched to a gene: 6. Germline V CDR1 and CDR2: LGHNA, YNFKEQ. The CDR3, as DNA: TGTGCCAGCAGCCAAGCTGGACTAGCGAGGGACGTCCTGACTTTC. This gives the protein CASSQAGLARDVLTF.

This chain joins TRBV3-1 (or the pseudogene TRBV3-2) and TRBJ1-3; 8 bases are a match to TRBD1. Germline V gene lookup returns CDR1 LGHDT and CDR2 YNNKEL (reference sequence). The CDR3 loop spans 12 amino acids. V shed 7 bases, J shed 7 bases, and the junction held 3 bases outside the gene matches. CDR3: CASNNRGNTIYF. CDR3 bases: TGTGCCAGCAATAACAGGGGGAACACCATATATTTT.

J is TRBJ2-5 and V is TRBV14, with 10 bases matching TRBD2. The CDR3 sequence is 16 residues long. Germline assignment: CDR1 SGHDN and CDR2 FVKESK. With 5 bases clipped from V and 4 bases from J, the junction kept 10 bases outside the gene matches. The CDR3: CASSVRTSGAGETQYF. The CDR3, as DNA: TGTGCCAGCAGCGTGAGGACTAGCGGAGCGGGAGAGACCCAGTACTTC.

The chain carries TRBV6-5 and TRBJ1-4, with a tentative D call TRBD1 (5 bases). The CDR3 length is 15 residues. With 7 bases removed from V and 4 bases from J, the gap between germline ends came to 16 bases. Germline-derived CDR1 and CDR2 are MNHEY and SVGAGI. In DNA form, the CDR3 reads TGTGCCAGCAAAAAAGCATCAGGGTATAATGAAAAACTGTTTTTT. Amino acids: CASKKASGYNEKLFF.

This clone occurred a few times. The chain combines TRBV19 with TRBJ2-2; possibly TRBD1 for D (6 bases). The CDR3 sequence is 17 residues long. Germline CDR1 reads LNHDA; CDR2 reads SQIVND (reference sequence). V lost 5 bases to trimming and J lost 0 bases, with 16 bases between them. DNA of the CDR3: TGTGCCAGTAGTCCCCGGTGGGGACAAGCGAACACCGGGGAGCTGTTTTTT. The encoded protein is CASSPRWGQANTGELFF.

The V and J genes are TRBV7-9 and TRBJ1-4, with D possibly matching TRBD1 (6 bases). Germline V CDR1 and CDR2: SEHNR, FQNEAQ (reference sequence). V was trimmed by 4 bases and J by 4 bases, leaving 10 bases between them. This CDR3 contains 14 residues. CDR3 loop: CASSSGEGNEKLFF. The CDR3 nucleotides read TGTGCCAGCAGCTCAGGGGAGGGTAATGAAAAACTGTTTTTT. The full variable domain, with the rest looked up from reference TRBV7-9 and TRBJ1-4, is DTGVSQNPRHKITKRGQNVTFRCDPISEHNRLYWYRQTLGQGPEFLTYFQNEAQLEKSRLLSDRFSAERPKGSFSTLEIQRTEQGDSAMYLCASSSGEGNEKLFFGSGTQLSVL.